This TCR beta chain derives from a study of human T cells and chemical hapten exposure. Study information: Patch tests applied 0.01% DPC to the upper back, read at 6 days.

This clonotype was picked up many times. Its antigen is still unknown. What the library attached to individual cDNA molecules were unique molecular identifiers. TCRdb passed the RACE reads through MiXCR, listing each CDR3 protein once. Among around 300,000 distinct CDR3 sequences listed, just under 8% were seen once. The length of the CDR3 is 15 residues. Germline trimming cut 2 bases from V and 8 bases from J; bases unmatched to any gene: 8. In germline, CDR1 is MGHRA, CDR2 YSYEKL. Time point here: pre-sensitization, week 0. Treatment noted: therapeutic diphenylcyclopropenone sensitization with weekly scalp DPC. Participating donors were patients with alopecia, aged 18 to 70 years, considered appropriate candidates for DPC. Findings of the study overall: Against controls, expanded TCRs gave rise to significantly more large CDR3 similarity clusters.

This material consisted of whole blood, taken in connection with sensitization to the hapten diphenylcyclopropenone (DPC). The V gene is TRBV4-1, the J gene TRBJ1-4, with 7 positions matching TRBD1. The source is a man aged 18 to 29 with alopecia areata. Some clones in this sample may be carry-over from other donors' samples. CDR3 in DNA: TGCGCCAGCAGCCAACGGAGGGGGCTGGAGGAAAAACTGTTTTTT. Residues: CASSQRRGLEEKLFF.